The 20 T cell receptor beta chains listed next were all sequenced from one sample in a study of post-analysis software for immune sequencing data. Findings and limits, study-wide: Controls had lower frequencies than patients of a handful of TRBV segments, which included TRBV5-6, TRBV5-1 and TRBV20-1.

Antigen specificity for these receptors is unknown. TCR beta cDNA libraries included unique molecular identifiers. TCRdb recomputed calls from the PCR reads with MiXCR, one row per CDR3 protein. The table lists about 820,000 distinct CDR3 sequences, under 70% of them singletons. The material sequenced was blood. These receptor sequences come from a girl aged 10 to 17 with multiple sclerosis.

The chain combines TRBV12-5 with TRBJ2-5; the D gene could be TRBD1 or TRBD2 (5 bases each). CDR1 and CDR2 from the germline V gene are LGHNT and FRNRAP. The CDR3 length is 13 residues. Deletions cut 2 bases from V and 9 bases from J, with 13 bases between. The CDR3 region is CASGLPEVGAQYF. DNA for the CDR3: TGTGCTAGTGGTTTGCCGGAGGTGGGGGCCCAGTACTTC.

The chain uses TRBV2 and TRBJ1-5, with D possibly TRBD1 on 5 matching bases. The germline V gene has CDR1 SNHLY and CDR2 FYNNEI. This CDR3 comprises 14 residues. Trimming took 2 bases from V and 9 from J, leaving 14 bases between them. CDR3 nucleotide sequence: TGTGCCAGCAGTGAATTCGGGGCTCTATCGCCCCAGCATTTT. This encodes CASSEFGALSPQHF. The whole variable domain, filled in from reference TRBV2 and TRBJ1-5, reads EPEVTQTPSHQVTQMGQEVILRCVPISNHLYFYWYRQILGQKVEFLVSFYNNEISEKSEIFDDQFSVERPDGSNFTLKIRSTKLEDSAMYFCASSEFGALSPQHFGDGTRLSIL.

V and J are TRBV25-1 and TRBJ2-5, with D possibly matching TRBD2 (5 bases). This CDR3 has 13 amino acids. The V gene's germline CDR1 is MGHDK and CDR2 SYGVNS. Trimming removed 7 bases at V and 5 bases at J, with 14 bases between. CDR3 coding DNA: TGTGCCAGCACTCCCCCGGGGTGGGAGACCCAGTACTTC. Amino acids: CASTPPGWETQYF.

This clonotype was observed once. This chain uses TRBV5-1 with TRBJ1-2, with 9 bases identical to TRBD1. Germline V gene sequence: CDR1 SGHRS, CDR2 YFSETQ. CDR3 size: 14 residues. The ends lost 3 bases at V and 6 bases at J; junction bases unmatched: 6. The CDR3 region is CASSWTGAIDGYTF. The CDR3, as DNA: TGCGCCAGCAGCTGGACAGGGGCGATCGATGGCTACACCTTC.

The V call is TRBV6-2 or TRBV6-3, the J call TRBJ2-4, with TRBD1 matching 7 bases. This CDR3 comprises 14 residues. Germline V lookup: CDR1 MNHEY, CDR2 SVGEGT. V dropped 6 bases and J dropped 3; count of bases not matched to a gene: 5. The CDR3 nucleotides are TGTGCCAGCAGGACAGGGCGTGACAAAAACATTCAGTACTTC. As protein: CASRTGRDKNIQYF.

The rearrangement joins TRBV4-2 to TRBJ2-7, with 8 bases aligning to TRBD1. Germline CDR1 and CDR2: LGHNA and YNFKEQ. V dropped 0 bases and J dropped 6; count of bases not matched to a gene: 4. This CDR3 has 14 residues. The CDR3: CASSQDRGPVEQYF. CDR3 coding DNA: TGTGCCAGCAGCCAAGACAGGGGGCCCGTCGAGCAGTACTTC.

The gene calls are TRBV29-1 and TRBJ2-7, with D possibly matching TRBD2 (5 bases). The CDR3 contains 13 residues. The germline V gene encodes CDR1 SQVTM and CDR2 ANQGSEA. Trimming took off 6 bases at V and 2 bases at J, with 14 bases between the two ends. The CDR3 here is CSVAPRVAYEQYF. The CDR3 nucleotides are TGCAGCGTAGCTCCGCGGGTCGCCTACGAGCAGTACTTC.

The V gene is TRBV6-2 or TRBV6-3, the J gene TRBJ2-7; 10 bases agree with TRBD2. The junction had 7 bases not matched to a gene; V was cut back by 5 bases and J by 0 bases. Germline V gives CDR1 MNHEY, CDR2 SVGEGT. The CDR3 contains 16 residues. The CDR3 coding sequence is TGTGCCAGCAGTGACACACCTAGCGGGAGCTCCTACGAGCAGTACTTC. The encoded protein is CASSDTPSGSSYEQYF.

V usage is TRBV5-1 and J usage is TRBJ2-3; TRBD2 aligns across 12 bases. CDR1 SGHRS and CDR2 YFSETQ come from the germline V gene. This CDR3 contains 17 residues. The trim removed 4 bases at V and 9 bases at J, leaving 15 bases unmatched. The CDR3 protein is CASSHRTSGTWDDTQYF. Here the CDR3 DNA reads TGCGCCAGCAGCCATAGGACTAGCGGGACATGGGACGACACGCAGTATTTT.

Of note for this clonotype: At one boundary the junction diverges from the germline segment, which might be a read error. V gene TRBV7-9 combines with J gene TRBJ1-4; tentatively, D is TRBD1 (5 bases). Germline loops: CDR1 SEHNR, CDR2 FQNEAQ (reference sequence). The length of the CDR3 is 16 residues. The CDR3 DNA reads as TGTGCCAGCAGCTTAGGGGGACTTCTCCGGGGTGAAAAACGGTTTTTT. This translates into CASSLGGLLRGEKRFF.

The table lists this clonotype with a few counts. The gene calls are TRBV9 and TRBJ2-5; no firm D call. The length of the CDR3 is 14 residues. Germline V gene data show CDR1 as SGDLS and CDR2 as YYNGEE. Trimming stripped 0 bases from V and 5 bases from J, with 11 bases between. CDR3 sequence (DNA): TGTGCCAGCAGCGTAGGTCGGCAGTTGGAGACCCAGTACTTC. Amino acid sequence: CASSVGRQLETQYF.

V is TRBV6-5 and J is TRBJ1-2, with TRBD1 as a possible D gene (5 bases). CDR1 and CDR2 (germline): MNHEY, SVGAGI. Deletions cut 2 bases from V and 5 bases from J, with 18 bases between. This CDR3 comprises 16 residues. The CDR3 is CASSYSGDGDRYGYTF. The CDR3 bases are TGTGCCAGCAGTTACAGTGGGGACGGGGACCGATATGGCTACACCTTC.

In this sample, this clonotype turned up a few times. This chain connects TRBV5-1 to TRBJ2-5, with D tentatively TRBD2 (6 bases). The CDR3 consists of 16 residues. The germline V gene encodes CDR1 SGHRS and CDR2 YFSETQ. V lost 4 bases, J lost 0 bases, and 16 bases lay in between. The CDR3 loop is CASSRYSGTYQETQYF. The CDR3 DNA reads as TGCGCCAGCAGCCGATATAGCGGAACGTACCAAGAGACCCAGTACTTC.

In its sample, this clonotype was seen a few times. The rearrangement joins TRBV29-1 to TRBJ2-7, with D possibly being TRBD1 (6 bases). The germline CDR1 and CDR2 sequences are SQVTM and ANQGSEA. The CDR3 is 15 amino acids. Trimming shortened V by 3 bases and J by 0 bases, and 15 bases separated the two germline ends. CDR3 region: CSVDTVGGSSYEQYF. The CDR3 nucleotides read TGCAGCGTTGATACCGTAGGGGGTAGCTCCTACGAGCAGTACTTC.

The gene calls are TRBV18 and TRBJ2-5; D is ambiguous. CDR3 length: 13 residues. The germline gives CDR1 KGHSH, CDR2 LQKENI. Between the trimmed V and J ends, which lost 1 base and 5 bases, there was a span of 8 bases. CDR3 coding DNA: TGTGCCAGCTCACCACTGATTGCGGAGACCCAGTACTTC. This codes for CASSPLIAETQYF.

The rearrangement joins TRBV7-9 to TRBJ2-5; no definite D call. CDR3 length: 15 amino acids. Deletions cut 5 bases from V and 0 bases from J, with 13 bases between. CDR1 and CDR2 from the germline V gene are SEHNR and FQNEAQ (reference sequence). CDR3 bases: TGTGCCAGCAGCAACGGACCTACCAACCAAGAGACCCAGTACTTC. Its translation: CASSNGPTNQETQYF. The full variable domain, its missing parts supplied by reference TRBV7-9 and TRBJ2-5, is DTGVSQNPRHKITKRGQNVTFRCDPISEHNRLYWYRQTLGQGPEFLTYFQNEAQLEKSRLLSDRFSAERPKGSFSTLEIQRTEQGDSAMYLCASSNGPTNQETQYFGPGTRLLVL.

This CDR3 is CASSFGGGGYTF. The CDR3 DNA is TGTGCCAGCAGTTTCGGGGGAGGCGGCTACACCTTC. The V call is TRBV12-3 or TRBV12-4, the J call TRBJ1-2; TRBD1 might be the D (5 bases). V lost 3 bases to trimming and J lost 8 bases, with 10 bases between them. This CDR3 is built from 12 residues.

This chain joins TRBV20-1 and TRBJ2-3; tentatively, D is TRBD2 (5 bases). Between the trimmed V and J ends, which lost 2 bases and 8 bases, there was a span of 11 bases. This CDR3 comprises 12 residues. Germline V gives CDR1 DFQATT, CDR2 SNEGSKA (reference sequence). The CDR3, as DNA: TGCAGTGCTAGACAAGCTACTAGTACGCAGTATTTT. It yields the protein CSARQATSTQYF.

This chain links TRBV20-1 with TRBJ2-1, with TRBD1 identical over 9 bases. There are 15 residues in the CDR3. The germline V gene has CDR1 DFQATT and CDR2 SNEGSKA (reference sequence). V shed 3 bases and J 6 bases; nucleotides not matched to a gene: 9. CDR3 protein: CSASPLTGGSNEQFF. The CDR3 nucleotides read TGCAGTGCTAGCCCCCTGACAGGGGGGAGCAATGAGCAGTTCTTC.

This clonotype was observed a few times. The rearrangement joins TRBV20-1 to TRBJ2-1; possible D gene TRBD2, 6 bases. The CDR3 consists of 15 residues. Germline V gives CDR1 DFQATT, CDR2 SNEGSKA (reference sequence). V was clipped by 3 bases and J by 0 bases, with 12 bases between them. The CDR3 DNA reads TGCAGTGCTAGGAACCTAGCGAGCTCCTACAATGAGCAGTTCTTC. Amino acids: CSARNLASSYNEQFF.